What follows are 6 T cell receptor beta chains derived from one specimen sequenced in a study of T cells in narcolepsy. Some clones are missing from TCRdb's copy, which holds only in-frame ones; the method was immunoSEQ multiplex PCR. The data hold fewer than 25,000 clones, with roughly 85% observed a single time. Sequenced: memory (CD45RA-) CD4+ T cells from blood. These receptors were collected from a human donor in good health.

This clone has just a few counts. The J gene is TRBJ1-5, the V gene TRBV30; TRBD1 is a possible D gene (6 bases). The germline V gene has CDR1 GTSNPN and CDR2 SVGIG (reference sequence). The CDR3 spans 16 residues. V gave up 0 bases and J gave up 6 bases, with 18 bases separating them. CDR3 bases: TGTGCCTGGAGTGTAGGGGGGAAAGGCTGGAGTCAGCCCCAGCATTTT. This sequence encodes CAWSVGGKGWSQPQHF.

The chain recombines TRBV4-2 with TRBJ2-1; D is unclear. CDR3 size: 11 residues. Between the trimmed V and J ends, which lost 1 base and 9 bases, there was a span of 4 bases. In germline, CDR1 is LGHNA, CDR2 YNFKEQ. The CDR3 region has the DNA TGTGCCAGCAGCCAAGGGGGTGAGCAGTTCTTC. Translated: CASSQGGEQFF.

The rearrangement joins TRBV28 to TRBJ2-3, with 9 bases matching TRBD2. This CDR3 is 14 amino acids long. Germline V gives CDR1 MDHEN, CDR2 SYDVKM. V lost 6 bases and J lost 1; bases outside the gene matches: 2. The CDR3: CASRWTSGTDTQYF. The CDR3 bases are TGTGCCAGCAGGTGGACTAGCGGCACAGATACGCAGTATTTT.

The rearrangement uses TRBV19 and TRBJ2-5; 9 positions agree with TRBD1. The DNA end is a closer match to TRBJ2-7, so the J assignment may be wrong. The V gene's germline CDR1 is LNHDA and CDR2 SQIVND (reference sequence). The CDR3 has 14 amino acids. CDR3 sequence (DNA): TGTGCCAGTAGTGCCGGGACAGGGTCCTACGAGCAGTACTTC. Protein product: CASSAGTGSYEQYF.

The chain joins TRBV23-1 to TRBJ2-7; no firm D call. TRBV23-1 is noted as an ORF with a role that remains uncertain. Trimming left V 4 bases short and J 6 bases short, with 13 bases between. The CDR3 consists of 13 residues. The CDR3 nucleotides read TGCGCCAGCAGTCTTCACATACATGCCGAGCAGTACTTC. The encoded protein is CASSLHIHAEQYF.

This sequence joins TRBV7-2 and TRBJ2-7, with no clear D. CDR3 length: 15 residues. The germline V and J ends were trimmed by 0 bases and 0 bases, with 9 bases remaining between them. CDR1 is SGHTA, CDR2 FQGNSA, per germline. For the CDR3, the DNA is TGTGCCAGCAGCTTAGCTTGGGTCAGCTCCTACGAGCAGTACTTC. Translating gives CASSLAWVSSYEQYF.